This T cell receptor (beta chain) stems from a study of chemoradiotherapy in HPV16-positive cancers. Looking at the study overall: Candidate HPV-specific clones and shared TCR motifs came from two HPV16-positive patients.

As to this clone: Its antigen is as yet unknown.

Over chemoradiotherapy, repertoires were sampled more than once. The CDR3 is 12 residues long. From germline, CDR1 is SGHTA and CDR2 FQGNSA. V was shortened by 1 base and J by 7 bases, with 7 bases between the two germline ends. Using immunoSEQ multiplex PCR, the repertoire was profiled, and TCRdb retains in-frame clones only, with some absent. The sample lists some 32,000 clones, approximately 90% seen once, with 4.5% to 6% in the top ten. Study-wide points: Non-HPV-specific T cells did not expand in tumors during treatment, whereas candidate HPV-specific clones and E7-related motifs did. In HPV16-positive patients, HPV-responsive T-cell expansion tracked better recurrence-free survival.

Sequenced material: blood, taken from a patient who underwent chemoradiotherapy. The chain employs TRBV7-2 and TRBJ2-5; D not resolved. This receptor was taken from a human donor with HPV-associated anogenital cancer. The CDR3 DNA reads as TGTGCCAGCAGCTTAGTGTTGGGGACCCAGTACTTC. It codes for CASSLVLGTQYF.